These 20 T cell receptor beta chains were all obtained from the same sample, sequenced in a study of T cell responses to AZD1222 COVID-19 vaccine (dated by TCRdb to the early 2020s). In the paper's terms, the time point label means: baseline before first vaccination. This specimen's treatment or condition label, interpreted: meningococcal conjugate vaccine given as trial control. Libraries were prepared through the immunoSEQ multiplex PCR assay. TCRdb provides this immuneACCESS table in a form limited to in-frame rearrangements. Some clones are lacking; in checked studies, under half of them reflect an unresolved V gene, and why the rest are absent is not known. Counted in this sample were about 140,000 clones; approximately 93% of them appeared once. The ten largest clonotypes hold approximately 0.9% of the sample. This specimen consisted of peripheral blood, obtained on day 0 of MenACWY control vaccination. The receptors stem from an adult in good health.

The V call is TRBV18, the J call TRBJ2-2, with TRBD2 matching over 7 bases. The CDR3 totals 16 residues. CDR1 KGHSH and CDR2 LQKENI come from the germline V gene. V lost 3 bases to trimming and J lost 0 bases; unmatched junction nucleotides: 4. This CDR3 is CASSPASGANTGELFF. The CDR3 DNA is TGTGCCAGCTCACCGGCTAGCGGCGCGAACACCGGGGAGCTGTTTTTT.

The rearrangement links TRBV7-9 to TRBJ2-2, with TRBD1 identical over 7 bases. Germline CDR1 and CDR2: SEHNR and FQNEAQ (reference sequence). With V trimmed by 8 bases and J by 5 bases, 8 bases remained unmatched. The CDR3 runs to 14 residues. CDR3 nucleotides: TGTGCCAGCGTCCCACAGGGGATAACCGGGGAGCTGTTTTTT. Protein sequence: CASVPQGITGELFF.

On this clone itself: The sample contains more than one DNA sequence encoding this CDR3. The gene calls are TRBV20-1 and TRBJ2-5, with a possible D match to TRBD2 (6 bases). The CDR3 spans 11 residues. Germline loops: CDR1 DFQATT, CDR2 SNEGSKA (reference sequence). V lost 3 bases to trimming and J lost 4 bases, with 6 bases between them. This CDR3 reads CSARGGETQYF. For the CDR3, the DNA is TGCAGTGCTAGGGGGGGAGAGACCCAGTACTTC.

The V call is TRBV30, the J call TRBJ1-5, with D unclear. The CDR3 is 13 amino acids. CDR1 GTSNPN and CDR2 SVGIG come from the germline V gene (reference sequence). Trimming cost V 0 bases and J 3 bases, with 6 bases left between them. The CDR3 nucleotides are TGTGCCTGGAGTGTAGGCTACAATCAGCCCCAGCATTTT. Its protein product is CAWSVGYNQPQHF.

The gene calls are TRBV30 and TRBJ1-1, with D maybe TRBD1 (6 bases). V was trimmed by 3 bases and J by 1 base, leaving 12 bases between them. This CDR3 has 14 residues. In germline, CDR1 is GTSNPN, CDR2 SVGIG (reference sequence). CDR3: CAWRGASENTEAFF. The CDR3 DNA sequence: TGTGCCTGGAGGGGGGCCTCGGAGAACACTGAAGCTTTCTTT.

This chain links TRBV2 with TRBJ1-4; D unresolved. CDR1 is SNHLY and CDR2 is FYNNEI in the germline V gene. Trimming took off 6 bases at V and 7 bases at J, with 9 bases between the two ends. This CDR3 is built from 12 residues. The CDR3 DNA is TGTGCCAGCAGAGTTTCAGGTGAAAAACTGTTTTTT. The encoded protein is CASRVSGEKLFF. The full variable domain, its missing parts supplied by reference TRBV2 and TRBJ1-4, is EPEVTQTPSHQVTQMGQEVILRCVPISNHLYFYWYRQILGQKVEFLVSFYNNEISEKSEIFDDQFSVERPDGSNFTLKIRSTKLEDSAMYFCASRVSGEKLFFGSGTQLSVL.

This rearrangement joins TRBV9 to TRBJ2-3; 8 nucleotides align to TRBD1. J lost 1 base, V lost 6 bases, and 4 bases had no gene match. CDR1 is SGDLS and CDR2 is YYNGEE in the germline V gene. The CDR3 length is 14 residues. Here the CDR3 DNA reads TGTGCCAGCACAAGGACAGGGCGCACAGATACGCAGTATTTT. Amino acids: CASTRTGRTDTQYF. The full variable domain, completed using reference TRBV9 and TRBJ2-3, is DSGVTQTPKHLITATGQRVTLRCSPRSGDLSVYWYQQSLDQGLQFLIQYYNGEERAKGNILERFSAQQFPDLHSELNLSSLELGDSALYFCASTRTGRTDTQYFGPGTRLTVL.

The chain couples TRBV5-1 to TRBJ1-1, with unresolved D. CDR1 is SGHRS, CDR2 YFSETQ, per germline. Trimming stripped 4 bases from V and 5 bases from J, with 15 bases between. The CDR3 is 14 residues long. CDR3 sequence (DNA): TGCGCCAGCAGCATCTCCCCAGGTGGGACTGAAGCTTTCTTT. Translation gives CASSISPGGTEAFF.

The rearrangement uses TRBV20-1 and TRBJ2-1; D is ambiguous. Per the germline V gene, CDR1 is DFQATT and CDR2 is SNEGSKA (reference sequence). The CDR3 runs 12 residues. V shed 3 bases and J shed 1 base, with 4 bases lying between them. The CDR3 bases are TGCAGTGCTAGTTTGTCCTACAATGAGCAGTTCTTC. This sequence encodes CSASLSYNEQFF.

The J gene is TRBJ2-7, the V gene TRBV5-8; D might be TRBD1 (5 bases). This CDR3 has 15 residues. Per the germline V gene, CDR1 is SGHTS and CDR2 is YDEGEE. V was pared by 3 bases and J by 1 base, with 14 bases between. CDR3 sequence (DNA): TGTGCCAGCAGCTCGCGGACAACCTCTTCCTACGAGCAGTACTTC. This encodes CASSSRTTSSYEQYF.

In this sample, this clone turned up once. This chain uses TRBV6-5 with TRBJ2-7, with D unresolved. CDR1 and CDR2 from the germline V gene are MNHEY and SVGAGI. This CDR3 has 13 amino acids. Trimming left V 6 bases short and J 2 bases short, with 11 bases between. The CDR3 loop is CASSNSQTYEQYF. The CDR3 region has the DNA TGTGCCAGCAGCAACAGCCAAACCTACGAGCAGTACTTC.

The V call is TRBV30, the J call TRBJ1-5; D might be TRBD1 (5 bases). This CDR3 is 14 amino acids long. Trimming took 2 bases from V and 2 from J, leaving 10 bases between them. The germline V gene encodes CDR1 GTSNPN and CDR2 SVGIG (reference sequence). In DNA, the CDR3 is TGTGCCTGGAGTTACGACAGTCGCAATCAGCCCCAGCATTTT. It yields the protein CAWSYDSRNQPQHF.

V gene TRBV5-8 combines with J gene TRBJ1-6; D is unclear. This CDR3 region has 16 residues. From germline, CDR1 is SGHTS and CDR2 YDEGEE. Trimming removed 6 bases at V and 0 bases at J, with 13 bases between. CDR3 DNA: TGTGCCAGCAAAGTAACCGGTAGCTCCTATAATTCACCCCTCCACTTT. As protein: CASKVTGSSYNSPLHF.

The chain employs TRBV7-3 and TRBJ2-5; D is tentatively TRBD1 or TRBD2 (6 bases each). The germline V gene encodes CDR1 SGHTA and CDR2 FQGTGA. V dropped 1 base and J dropped 4 bases, with 10 bases sitting between them. The CDR3 is 14 residues long. The CDR3 region is CASSLRGGGETQYF. DNA for the CDR3: TGTGCCAGCAGCTTAAGAGGAGGGGGAGAGACCCAGTACTTC.

This clone was recorded only once. The rearrangement uses TRBV6-5 and TRBJ2-5; D could derive from TRBD1 or TRBD2 (7 bases each). CDR1 and CDR2 from the germline V gene are MNHEY and SVGAGI. V dropped 6 bases and J dropped 1 base, with 12 bases sitting between them. This CDR3 comprises 14 residues. This CDR3 reads CASRARGGQETQYF. The CDR3 DNA is TGTGCCAGCAGGGCCAGGGGGGGCCAAGAGACCCAGTACTTC.

This clone has a single count. V gene TRBV19 combines with J gene TRBJ1-1; D remains unclear. Germline lookup yields CDR1 LNHDA and CDR2 SQIVND (reference sequence). The CDR3 has 13 residues. Between the trimmed V and J ends, which lost 9 bases and 3 bases, there was a span of 14 bases. For the CDR3, the DNA is TGTGCCAGCGGGCGCTCGACGGACACTGAAGCTTTCTTT. Translating gives CASGRSTDTEAFF. Supplemented by reference TRBV19 and TRBJ1-1, the full variable domain reads DGGITQSPKYLFRKEGQNVTLSCEQNLNHDAMYWYRQDPGQGLRLIYYSQIVNDFQKGDIAEGYSVSREKKESFPLTVTSAQKNPTAFYLCASGRSTDTEAFFGQGTRLTVV.

This clone has at least ten counts. V usage is TRBV7-7 and J usage is TRBJ2-2, with D unresolved. The CDR3 is made up of 15 amino acids. Germline assignment: CDR1 SSHAT and CDR2 FNYEAQ (reference sequence). V was shortened by 2 bases and J by 1 base, with 8 bases between the two germline ends. The CDR3 bases are TGTGCCAGCAGCTTATCCACGGGGAACACCGGGGAGCTGTTTTTT. It codes for CASSLSTGNTGELFF.

This chain joins TRBV1 and TRBJ2-1. TRBV1 is marked as a pseudogene. CDR3 length: 17 amino acids. CDR3 protein: CTSSQDRGDAKYNEQFF. The CDR3 region has the DNA TGCACCAGCAGCCAAGATAGGGGGGATGCAAAGTACAATGAGCAGTTCTTC.

In nucleotides, the CDR3 is TGCGCCAGCAGCCAGGGACAGGGGGCGTACGAGCAGTACTTC. This gives the protein CASSQGQGAYEQYF. The chain employs TRBV4-1 and TRBJ2-7; 12 nucleotides line up with TRBD1. Germline CDR1 MGHRA, CDR2 YSYEKL. V dropped 3 bases and J dropped 4; count of bases not matched to a gene: 1. This CDR3 has 14 residues.

The chain uses TRBV19 and TRBJ2-7; D is uncertain. This CDR3 is built from 14 residues. Deletions cut 5 bases from V and 3 bases from J, with 14 bases between. CDR1 is LNHDA and CDR2 is SQIVND in the germline V gene (reference sequence). The DNA of the CDR3 is TGTGCCAGTAGTTTACAGCCCAACAACTACGAGCAGTACTTC. Amino acids: CASSLQPNNYEQYF.